This record covers a single T cell receptor beta chain. The conserved final phenylalanine or tryptophan is absent from the CDR3, which likely points to a read error. Constant-region reverse primers amplified full-length variable regions, followed by semi-nested Nested Universal Primer A PCR. TCRdb redid the calling of the 5' RACE reads with MiXCR, one entry per CDR3 protein. The sample lists around 5,900 distinct CDR3 sequences; 69% were seen once. The sample taken for sequencing was memory CD4+ T cells sorted from a lymph node. Documented subset: memory CD4+ T cells, CD4+CD45RO+CD25-. The clonotype was recovered from a female donor with breast cancer.

CDR3 residues: CASSFDRELFL. Written as DNA, the CDR3 is TGTGCCAGCAGCTTCGACAGGGAACTGTTTTTG. The rearrangement uses TRBV11-2 and TRBJ1-4; 7 bases map to TRBD1. The CDR3 contains 11 residues. Germline V CDR1 and CDR2: SGHAT, FQNNGV. With 3 bases clipped from V and 12 bases from J, the junction kept 1 base outside the gene matches.